The rows below give T cell receptor beta chains drawn from one sample of a study of T cells in Graves' hyperthyroidism and ophthalmopathy. Using its own MiXCR run on the multiplex PCR reads, TCRdb lists one record per CDR3 protein. The table has over 700,000 distinct CDR3 sequences, more than 30% seen once. Sequencing input: blood. These receptors all come from a man between 18 and 35 years old with Graves' hyperthyroidism. CDR3s include the opening cysteine and the closing phenylalanine or tryptophan. A D gene is named only where the DNA matches it firmly. Clone size is shown for a subset of rows, as once, few, many or a class of expanded clone.

cdr3_aa: CSARMGAVNQPQHF
cdr3_nt: TGCAGTGCTAGAATGGGGGCGGTCAATCAGCCCCAGCATTTT
d_call: .
v_call: TRBV20-1
j_call: TRBJ1-5
clone_size: .

cdr3_aa: CASSLDPPYNSPLHF
cdr3_nt: TGTGCCAGCAGCTTGGACCCCCCTTATAATTCACCCCTCCACTTT
d_call: .
v_call: TRBV7-2
j_call: TRBJ1-6
clone_size: once

cdr3_aa: CSARTVGETQYF
cdr3_nt: TGCAGTGCTAGAACTGTGGGGGAGACCCAGTACTTC
d_call: .
v_call: TRBV20-1
j_call: TRBJ2-5
clone_size: many

cdr3_aa: CSALGTTYEQYF
cdr3_nt: TGCAGCGCACTGGGCACCACCTACGAGCAGTACTTC
d_call: .
v_call: TRBV29-1
j_call: TRBJ2-7
clone_size: many

cdr3_aa: CASSEEHRVYGYTF
cdr3_nt: TGTGCCAGCAGTGAAGAACATCGGGTTTATGGCTACACCTTC
d_call: .
v_call: TRBV6-6
j_call: TRBJ1-2
clone_size: .

cdr3_aa: CASSEKGSGANVLTF
cdr3_nt: TGTGCCAGCAGTGAAAAGGGGTCCGGGGCCAACGTCCTGACTTTC
d_call: .
v_call: TRBV6-5
j_call: TRBJ2-6
clone_size: few

cdr3_aa: CASSERLYEQYF
cdr3_nt: TGTGCCAGCAGTGAACGGCTTTACGAGCAGTACTTC
d_call: .
v_call: TRBV25-1
j_call: TRBJ2-7
clone_size: many

cdr3_aa: CASSPALGGGSPLHF
cdr3_nt: TGTGCCAGCAGCCCCGCGTTAGGGGGCGGTTCACCCCTCCACTTT
d_call: TRBD1
v_call: TRBV7-9
j_call: TRBJ1-6
clone_size: many

cdr3_aa: CASSFSGGTETQYF
cdr3_nt: TGTGCCAGCAGTTTTAGCGGGGGAACGGAGACCCAGTACTTC
d_call: TRBD2
v_call: TRBV12-3/TRBV12-4
j_call: TRBJ2-5
clone_size: many

cdr3_aa: CASSALGEGEAGNTIYF
cdr3_nt: TGTGCCAGCAGTGCCCTAGGGGAAGGGGAGGCTGGAAACACCATATATTTT
d_call: .
v_call: TRBV25-1
j_call: TRBJ1-3
clone_size: many

cdr3_aa: CASSLAEAGGWDEQYF
cdr3_nt: TGCGCCAGCAGCTTGGCGGAAGCAGGGGGCTGGGACGAGCAGTACTTC
d_call: TRBD1
v_call: TRBV5-1
j_call: TRBJ2-7
clone_size: .

cdr3_aa: CASSLPAGFGETQYF
cdr3_nt: TGTGCCAGCAGCTTGCCAGCGGGGTTTGGGGAGACCCAGTACTTC
d_call: TRBD2
v_call: TRBV7-9
j_call: TRBJ2-5
clone_size: many

cdr3_aa: CASSRQGDTIYF
cdr3_nt: TGTGCCAGCAGTCGACAAGGGGACACCATATATTTT
d_call: .
v_call: TRBV6-6
j_call: TRBJ1-3
clone_size: .

cdr3_aa: CAISEGVNQPQHF
cdr3_nt: TGTGCCATCAGTGAGGGCGTCAATCAGCCCCAGCATTTT
d_call: .
v_call: TRBV10-3
j_call: TRBJ1-5
clone_size: many

cdr3_aa: CAIGGAGLSGANVLTF
cdr3_nt: TGTGCCATCGGAGGGGCAGGACTATCTGGGGCCAACGTCCTGACTTTC
d_call: .
v_call: TRBV10-3
j_call: TRBJ2-6
clone_size: many

cdr3_aa: CASSLIEGVGNTIYF
cdr3_nt: TGTGCCAGCAGCCTAATCGAAGGGGTTGGAAACACCATATATTTT
d_call: .
v_call: TRBV9
j_call: TRBJ1-3
clone_size: few

cdr3_aa: CASSWTGGSVGYTF
cdr3_nt: TGTGCCAGCAGTTGGACAGGGGGATCGGTTGGCTACACCTTC
d_call: TRBD1
v_call: TRBV6-5
j_call: TRBJ1-2
clone_size: .

cdr3_aa: CASSSQRNQPQHF
cdr3_nt: TGTGCCAGTAGTTCTCAGCGCAATCAGCCCCAGCATTTT
d_call: .
v_call: TRBV19
j_call: TRBJ1-5
clone_size: many

cdr3_aa: CATSDLQLGAQQFF
cdr3_nt: TGTGCCACCAGTGATTTGCAGCTGGGGGCCCAGCAGTTCTTC
d_call: .
v_call: TRBV24-1
j_call: TRBJ2-1
clone_size: .

cdr3_aa: CASSQTANYGYTF
cdr3_nt: TGTGCCAGCAGCCAGACAGCTAACTATGGCTACACCTTC
d_call: .
v_call: TRBV14
j_call: TRBJ1-2
clone_size: many

cdr3_aa: CATSDPDSGEETQYF
cdr3_nt: TGTGCCACCAGTGACCCCGATAGCGGAGAAGAGACCCAGTACTTC
d_call: .
v_call: TRBV24-1
j_call: TRBJ2-5
clone_size: .

cdr3_aa: CASSLRGTSGVRYEQYF
cdr3_nt: TGCGCCAGCAGCTTGAGGGGGACTAGCGGGGTTAGGTACGAGCAGTACTTC
d_call: TRBD2
v_call: TRBV5-1
j_call: TRBJ2-7
clone_size: few

cdr3_aa: CASSLAVRETQYF
cdr3_nt: TGTGCCAGCAGCTTAGCGGTGCGAGAGACCCAGTACTTC
d_call: .
v_call: TRBV7-8
j_call: TRBJ2-5
clone_size: .

cdr3_aa: CASSFFGGLEPQHF
cdr3_nt: TGTGCCAGCAGTTTTTTCGGGGGATTGGAGCCCCAGCATTTT
d_call: .
v_call: TRBV12-3/TRBV12-4
j_call: TRBJ1-5
clone_size: few

cdr3_aa: CSVETDTSYEQYF
cdr3_nt: TGCAGCGTTGAAACCGACACCTCCTACGAGCAGTACTTC
d_call: .
v_call: TRBV29-1
j_call: TRBJ2-7
clone_size: many